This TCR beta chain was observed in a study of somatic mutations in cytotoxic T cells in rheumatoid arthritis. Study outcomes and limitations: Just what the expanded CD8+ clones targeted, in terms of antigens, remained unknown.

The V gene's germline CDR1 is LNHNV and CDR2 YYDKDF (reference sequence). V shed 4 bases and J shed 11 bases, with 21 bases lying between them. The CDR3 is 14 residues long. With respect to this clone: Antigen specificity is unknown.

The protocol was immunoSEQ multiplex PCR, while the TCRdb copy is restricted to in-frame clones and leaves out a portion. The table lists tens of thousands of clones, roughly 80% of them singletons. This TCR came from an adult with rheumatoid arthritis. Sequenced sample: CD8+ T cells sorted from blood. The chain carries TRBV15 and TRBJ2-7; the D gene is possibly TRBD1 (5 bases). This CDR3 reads CATSTENRQRSEYF. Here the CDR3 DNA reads TGTGCCACCAGCACCGAAAACAGGCAAAGATCCGAGTACTTC.